The rows below give T cell receptor beta chains drawn from one sample of a study of cytomegalovirus exposure and HLA in healthy donors. Some clones are missing from TCRdb's copy, which holds only in-frame ones; the method was immunoSEQ multiplex PCR. The table for this sample gives about 160,000 clones. Sequencing used PBMCs. These receptors were collected from a woman in her sixties in good health and CMV-seronegative. CDR3s include the opening cysteine and the closing phenylalanine or tryptophan. D genes are given only for firm matches.

14	NA	TRBV14	TRBJ2-7	TGTGCCAGCAGCCAAGATGTAAATTCCTACGAGCAGTACTTC	CASSQDVNSYEQYF
12	NA	TRBV10-3	TRBJ2-5	TGTGCCGCCAATGGGGGGCAAGAGACCCAGTACTTC	CAANGGQETQYF
16	TRBD1	TRBV19	TRBJ1-5	TGTGCCAGTAGTATAGATGGCAGGGGGCGAGGTCAGCCCCAGCATTTT	CASSIDGRGRGQPQHF
16	NA	TRBV11-2	TRBJ1-1	TGTGCCAGCAGCTTAGCCCCACGGCAGGGGAACACTGAAGCTTTCTTT	CASSLAPRQGNTEAFF
15	NA	TRBV13	TRBJ1-2	TGTGCCAGCAGCTTAGCAACAGGGCCCGTACTTGGCTACACCTTC	CASSLATGPVLGYTF
15	TRBD1	TRBV15	TRBJ2-2	TGTGCCACCAGAACTTGGGACAGGGCCACCGGGGAGCTGTTTTTT	CATRTWDRATGELFF
14	NA	TRBV2	TRBJ1-5	TGTGCCAGCAGTGATCCCGGAGGAAGGCAGCCCCAGCATTTT	CASSDPGGRQPQHF
15	NA	TRBV19	TRBJ1-5	TGTGCCAGTAGTACTCGTGCGATAAGCAATCAGCCCCAGCATTTT	CASSTRAISNQPQHF
14	NA	TRBV9	TRBJ1-6	TGTGCCAGCAGCGTAGGGGCAGGGTACTCACCCCTCCACTTT	CASSVGAGYSPLHF
15	NA	TRBV6-4	TRBJ2-1	TGTGCCAGCAGCGGAGGGGAAGGACCATACAATGAGCAGTTCTTC	CASSGGEGPYNEQFF
16	NA	TRBV5-1	TRBJ2-2	TGCGCCAGCAGCTTGGCGGAGGGCCTTACCACCGGGGAGCTGTTTTTT	CASSLAEGLTTGELFF
18	NA	TRBV9	TRBJ2-1	TGTGCCAGCAGCGCCGGGACAGTCCGGACTAGCAGGATTAATGAGCAGTTCTTC	CASSAGTVRTSRINEQFF
14	NA	TRBV27	TRBJ2-7	TGTGCCAGCAGTTTCCAGGGTAGCTCCTACGAGCAGTACTTC	CASSFQGSSYEQYF
15	NA	TRBV19	TRBJ1-2	TGTGCCAGTACCCCATTTACCGGGTCTAACTATGGCTACACCTTC	CASTPFTGSNYGYTF
15	TRBD1	TRBV7-3	TRBJ1-2	TGTGCCAGCAGCTTGACAGGGGACGGGAACTATGGCTACACCTTC	CASSLTGDGNYGYTF
13	NA	TRBV27	TRBJ2-7	TGTGCCAACAGAGGAGGGAGTTCGTACGAGCAGTACTTC	CANRGGSSYEQYF
11	NA	TRBV19	TRBJ2-7	TGTGCCACCGTACAGGGTTACGAGCAGTACTTC	CATVQGYEQYF
14	TRBD2	TRBV29-1	TRBJ2-7	TGCAGCGCATATGTAGCGGGAGTCACCTACGAGCAGTACTTC	CSAYVAGVTYEQYF
15	NA	TRBV2	TRBJ2-5	TGTGCCAACCGGCGGGGACGAACTATCAAAGAGACCCAGTACTTC	CANRRGRTIKETQYF
14	NA	TRBV18	TRBJ2-5	TGTGCCAGCTCACCACCGAGCGGCGAAAAGACCCAGTACTTC	CASSPPSGEKTQYF
14	TRBD2	TRBV7-3	TRBJ2-7	TGTGCCAGCAGCCAAACTAGCGGGAGTAGCGAGCAGTACTTC	CASSQTSGSSEQYF
15	NA	TRBV7-6	TRBJ2-1	TGTGCCAGCAGCCAGACTGATAGCTCCTACAATGAGCAGTTCTTC	CASSQTDSSYNEQFF
15	NA	TRBV7-3	TRBJ2-7	TGTGCCAGCAGCTTAAGACTAGAGCCCGTCTACGAGCAGTACTTC	CASSLRLEPVYEQYF
14	TRBD2	TRBV10-2	TRBJ2-1	TGCGCCAGCAGTGGTTCCGGGACTAGCGCTGAGCAGTTCTTC	CASSGSGTSAEQFF
13	TRBD1	TRBV19	TRBJ1-1	TGTGCCAGTAGGACAGGGGGCGGCACTGAAGCTTTCTTT	CASRTGGGTEAFF
13	TRBD1	TRBV30	TRBJ1-1	TGTGCCTGGGAGAGGGGGCATGACACTGAAGCTTTCTTT	CAWERGHDTEAFF
15	TRBD2	TRBV28	TRBJ2-1	TGTGCCAGCAGTCCCAGGGGACTAGCCTACAATGAGCAGTTCTTC	CASSPRGLAYNEQFF
15	TRBD1	TRBV6-1	TRBJ1-5	TGTGCCAGCAGGGGCCGACAGGGAGGAGATCAGCCCCAGCATTTT	CASRGRQGGDQPQHF
13	NA	TRBV10-3	TRBJ1-4	TGTGCCATCAGTGAGGGTCGGGAAGAAAAACTGTTTTTT	CAISEGREEKLFF
12	NA	TRBV11-3	TRBJ2-1	TGTGCCAGCAGCTTAGCGGGGAATGAGCAGTTCTTC	CASSLAGNEQFF
18	TRBD1	TRBV2	TRBJ2-6	TGTGCCAGCAGTGAGGGGACAGGGCTATACTCTGGGGCCAACGTCCTGACTTTC	CASSEGTGLYSGANVLTF
14	NA	TRBV6-5	TRBJ2-7	TGTGCCAGCAGTTTGACAAGGTCAGGAAACGAGCAGTACTTC	CASSLTRSGNEQYF
16	TRBD2	TRBV6-4	TRBJ2-1	TGTGCCAGCAGTGACTCTCTAGCGGCCTCCTACAATGAGCAGTTCTTC	CASSDSLAASYNEQFF
14	NA	TRBV6-1	TRBJ1-2	TGTGCCAGCAGTGATCGGGGGAATGGGTATGGCTACACCTTC	CASSDRGNGYGYTF
13	TRBD2	TRBV15	TRBJ2-1	TGTGCCACCCCGGGTAGCGGGAGGAATGAGCAGTTCTTC	CATPGSGRNEQFF
12	TRBD1	TRBV12-5	TRBJ1-2	TGTGCTAGTAAACAGGGGGCGCTTGGCTACACCTTC	CASKQGALGYTF
16	TRBD2	TRBV4-2	TRBJ2-1	TGTGCCAGCAGCCAAGGGGACGACGGGGGGGCCGATGAGCAGTTCTTC	CASSQGDDGGADEQFF
16	NA	TRBV19	TRBJ2-2	TGTGCCAGTAGTGTAACCTATATTGCGAACACCGGGGAGCTGTTTTTT	CASSVTYIANTGELFF
15	TRBD1	TRBV10-3	TRBJ1-1	TGTGCCATCAGTGAGTCGCCGGGACAGGGAACTGAAGCTTTCTTT	CAISESPGQGTEAFF
15	NA	TRBV12-5	TRBJ1-5	TGTGCTAGTGGTTTTGGGGGGGCCGTCAATCAGCCCCAGCATTTT	CASGFGGAVNQPQHF
16	TRBD1	TRBV4-2	TRBJ1-1	TGTGCCAGCAGCCAAGGGGGACAGGGAAAGGGTACTGAAGCTTTCTTT	CASSQGGQGKGTEAFF
13	NA	TRBV4-1	TRBJ2-2	TGCGCCAGCAGCCAACCCTACACCGGGGAGCTGTTTTTT	CASSQPYTGELFF
16	NA	TRBV7-2	TRBJ1-5	TGTGCCAGCAGCCTAGCCGACAGGCCGGGAAATCAGCCCCAGCATTTT	CASSLADRPGNQPQHF
14	NA	TRBV5-4	TRBJ1-6	TGTGCCAGCAGCTTGGGACAGAATAATTCACCCCTCCACTTT	CASSLGQNNSPLHF
15	TRBD1	TRBV5-1	TRBJ1-5	TGCGCCAGCAGCCCAGGGGACAGGGTTGGTCAGCCCCAGCATTTT	CASSPGDRVGQPQHF
14	NA	TRBV19	TRBJ2-1	TGTGCCAGTAGTATAGAGGAGGGTTGGTTAAGACTGTTCTTC	CASSIEEGWLRLFF
13	NA	TRBV11-1	TRBJ1-1	TGTGCCAGCAGCTTAGTCAGGAACACTGAAGCTTTCTTT	CASSLVRNTEAFF
15	NA	TRBV29-1	TRBJ2-2	TGCAGCGTTGAATTTACAGGGATCTCCACCGGGGAGCTGTTTTTT	CSVEFTGISTGELFF
16	TRBD1	TRBV5-1	TRBJ2-2	TGCGCCAGCAGCGTAGGACAGGGATATAACACCGGGGAGCTGTTTTTT	CASSVGQGYNTGELFF
14	TRBD1	TRBV9	TRBJ1-2	TGTGCCAGCAGCAGACAGGGGCAAAACTATGGCTACACCTTC	CASSRQGQNYGYTF
15	TRBD1	TRBV29-1	TRBJ2-7	TGCAGCGTTGACTTCAGCGGACAGGGTACCTACGAGCAGTACTTC	CSVDFSGQGTYEQYF